The present T cell receptor (beta chain) was sequenced within a study of blood T cell repertoires in COVID-19. At the level of the study: COVID-19 samples, acute and convalescent, were from the United States, Italy and Spain.

In the authors' workflow: Researchers report that nucleated cell counts were estimated from reference gene primer amplification. Generated by immunoSEQ multiplex PCR, the TCRdb table keeps only in-frame clones and is missing some. V, J and clone size are taken as reported in that table, and D and trimming were inferred from the DNA itself. The sample consists of over 100,000 clones, approximately 90% of them appearing once. This CDR3 contains 13 residues. The germline gives CDR1 MNHEY, CDR2 SVGAGI. Losses at the gene ends were 6 bases for V and 3 bases for J; bases not matched to a gene: 2. This receptor was taken from a man in his sixties with COVID-19, enrolled during active disease. This sequence joins TRBV6-5 and TRBJ1-5; 7 positions match TRBD1. The sample taken for sequencing was peripheral blood. The CDR3 sequence is CASRDRLNQPQHF. As DNA, the CDR3 is TGTGCCAGCAGGGACAGGCTCAATCAGCCCCAGCATTTT.